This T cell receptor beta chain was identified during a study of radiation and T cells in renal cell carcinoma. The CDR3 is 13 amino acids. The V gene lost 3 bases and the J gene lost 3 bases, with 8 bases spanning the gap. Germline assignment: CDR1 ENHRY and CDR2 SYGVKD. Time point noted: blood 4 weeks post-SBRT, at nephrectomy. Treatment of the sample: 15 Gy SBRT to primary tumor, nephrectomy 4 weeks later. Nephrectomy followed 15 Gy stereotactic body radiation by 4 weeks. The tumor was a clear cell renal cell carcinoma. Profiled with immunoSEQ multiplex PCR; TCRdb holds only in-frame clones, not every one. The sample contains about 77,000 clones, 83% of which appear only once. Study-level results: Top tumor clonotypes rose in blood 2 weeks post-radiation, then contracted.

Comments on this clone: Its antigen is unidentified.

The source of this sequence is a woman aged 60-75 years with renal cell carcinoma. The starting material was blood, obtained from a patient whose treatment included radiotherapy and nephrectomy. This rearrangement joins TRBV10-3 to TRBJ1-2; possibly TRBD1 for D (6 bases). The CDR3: CAISEYRDYGYTF. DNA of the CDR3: TGTGCCATCAGTGAATACAGGGACTATGGCTACACCTTC.